Detailed here is one T cell receptor (beta chain). This specimen comes from a study of response to subunit inactivated influenza vaccine. TCRdb independently ran MiXCR on the RT-PCR reads; one entry per CDR3 protein. The sample has fewer than 750,000 distinct CDR3 sequences, roughly 15% seen once. V dropped 6 bases and J dropped 1; count of bases not matched to a gene: 6. CDR1 and CDR2 from the germline V gene are MNHEY and SVGEGT. The CDR3 totals 16 residues. Source: PBMCs from blood, taken 11 to 12 days after vaccination. This chain links TRBV6-2 or TRBV6-3 with TRBJ2-1, with 10 bases lining up with TRBD2. The TCR was taken from a man in his fifties who received an inactivated influenza vaccine. The CDR3 protein is CASSPLLAGSYNEQFF. The CDR3 DNA reads as TGTGCCAGCAGCCCCTTACTAGCGGGGTCCTACAATGAGCAGTTCTTC.